A single sample gave rise to the 25 T cell receptor beta chains below, sequenced in a study of blood T cell repertoires in COVID-19. Using immunoSEQ multiplex PCR, the repertoire was profiled, and TCRdb retains in-frame clones only, with some absent. The sample carries about 330,000 clones, 65% to 90% recorded once. The sample was peripheral blood. The receptors stem from a human donor in a cohort sampled during active COVID-19.

The chain employs TRBV6-4 and TRBJ2-1, with 8 positions matching TRBD2. V lost 4 bases and J lost 2; bases outside the gene matches: 7. The CDR3 runs to 16 residues. Germline values: CDR1 MRHNA, CDR2 SNTAGT. The DNA for the CDR3 is TGTGCCAGCAGTGCGGGAGGGGGTTTCCCCTACAATGAGCAGTTCTTC. This translates into CASSAGGGFPYNEQFF.

The CDR3 DNA reads TGTGCCAGCAGCCCCAGGGGGGACCCATGGGCCAAAAACATTCAGTACTTC. Its translation: CASSPRGDPWAKNIQYF. The rearrangement links TRBV7-8 to TRBJ2-4; TRBD1 is a possible D gene (7 bases). CDR3 length: 17 residues. CDR1 SGHVS and CDR2 FQNEAQ come from the germline V gene. The V gene lost 5 bases and the J gene lost 1 base, with 18 bases spanning the gap.

This clone occurred a few times. The J gene is TRBJ1-5, the V gene TRBV6-5, with TRBD1 matching 7 bases. The germline V gene has CDR1 MNHEY and CDR2 SVGAGI. This CDR3 spans 13 amino acids. J gave up 2 bases and V 8 bases, and 3 bases lay outside the gene matches. The CDR3 DNA sequence: TGTGCCAGCGCAGGGGGGCGCAATCAGCCCCAGCATTTT. This encodes CASAGGRNQPQHF.

This clone was counted once. The chain has TRBV7-2 and TRBJ2-2; the match to TRBD2 covers 15 bases. The ends lost 6 bases at V and 0 bases at J; junction bases unmatched: 8. CDR1 and CDR2 (germline): SGHTA, FQGNSA. This CDR3 region has 19 residues. The CDR3 DNA reads as TGTGCCAGCAGTTTCCCGGGACTAGCGGGGGGCGCGAACACCGGGGAGCTGTTTTTT. Protein product: CASSFPGLAGGANTGELFF. The full variable domain, its missing parts supplied by reference TRBV7-2 and TRBJ2-2, is GAGVSQSPSNKVTEKGKDVELRCDPISGHTALYWYRQSLGQGLEFLIYFQGNSAPDKSGLPSDRFSAERTGGSVSTLTIQRTQQEDSAVYLCASSFPGLAGGANTGELFFGEGSRLTVL.

The chain combines TRBV3-1 (or the pseudogene TRBV3-2) with TRBJ1-6; the D gene is possibly TRBD1 (6 bases). V dropped 4 bases and J dropped 10 bases, with 14 bases sitting between them. Germline CDR1 LGHDT, CDR2 YNNKEL (reference sequence). The length of the CDR3 is 14 residues. CDR3 sequence (DNA): TGTGCCAGCAGCCCGGGACAAAGCACCTCACCCCTCCACTTT. Its protein product is CASSPGQSTSPLHF.

This clone has just one count. This chain joins TRBV24-1 and TRBJ2-1, with D tentatively TRBD1 (5 bases). The CDR3 runs 11 residues. Deletions cut 7 bases from V and 8 bases from J, with 8 bases between. Per the germline V gene, CDR1 is KGHDR and CDR2 is SFDVKD. The CDR3 is CATRGAHEQFF. CDR3 nucleotides: TGTGCCACCAGAGGGGCCCATGAGCAGTTCTTC.

This chain joins TRBV11-2 and TRBJ2-1; 8 nucleotides agree with TRBD1. CDR3 length: 15 amino acids. Unmatched junction bases numbered 7, after V lost 7 bases and J lost 2 bases. Germline values: CDR1 SGHAT, CDR2 FQNNGV. The chain's CDR3 is CASTAGTGTYNEQFF. The DNA of the CDR3 is TGTGCCAGCACTGCCGGGACAGGTACCTACAATGAGCAGTTCTTC. The full variable domain, with the rest looked up from reference TRBV11-2 and TRBJ2-1, is EAGVAQSPRYKIIEKRQSVAFWCNPISGHATLYWYQQILGQGPKLLIQFQNNGVVDDSQLPKDRFSAERLKGVDSTLKIQPAKLEDSAVYLCASTAGTGTYNEQFFGPGTRLTVL.

The genes are TRBV30 and TRBJ1-1; maybe TRBD1 (5 bases). Per germline, CDR1 GTSNPN and CDR2 SVGIG (reference sequence). V was clipped by 4 bases and J by 5 bases, with 23 bases between them. The CDR3 is 16 amino acids. The chain's CDR3 is CAWTRGGIVGWTEAFF. For the CDR3, the DNA is TGTGCCTGGACACGGGGGGGGATCGTCGGGTGGACTGAAGCTTTCTTT.

The chain's CDR3 is CASASGYHNSPLHF. CDR3 DNA: TGTGCCAGCGCCTCCGGGTATCATAATTCACCCCTCCACTTT. This sequence joins TRBV3-1 (or the pseudogene TRBV3-2) and TRBJ1-6; no clear D. From germline, CDR1 is LGHDT and CDR2 YNNKEL (reference sequence). Trimming stripped 8 bases from V and 5 bases from J, with 13 bases between. This CDR3 is 14 amino acids long.

This clone was found a few times. The rearrangement uses TRBV5-1 and TRBJ1-1, with TRBD1 identical over 7 bases. The V segment lost 2 bases and the J segment 8 bases; nucleotides outside the gene matches: 3. The CDR3 is 12 residues long. CDR1 is SGHRS, CDR2 YFSETQ, per germline. The CDR3 nucleotides read TGCGCCAGCAGCTTTGACAGGGACGAAGCTTTCTTT. It translates to CASSFDRDEAFF. Full variable domain (outside the CDR3, taken from reference TRBV5-1 and TRBJ1-1): KAGVTQTPRYLIKTRGQQVTLSCSPISGHRSVSWYQQTPGQGLQFLFEYFSETQRNKGNFPGRFSGRQFSNSRSEMNVSTLELGDSALYLCASSFDRDEAFFGQGTRLTVV.

V and J are TRBV6-5 and TRBJ2-1, with 8 bases matching TRBD2. Germline V gene lookup returns CDR1 MNHEY and CDR2 SVGAGI. The CDR3 totals 16 residues. Trimming removed 2 bases from V and 0 bases from J; junction bases left unmatched: 3. The CDR3 coding sequence is TGTGCCAGCAGTTACCCGGGAGGGGTCTCCTACAATGAGCAGTTCTTC. Protein: CASSYPGGVSYNEQFF.

This rearrangement joins TRBV6-5 to TRBJ1-3; 7 bases map to TRBD1. The CDR3 loop spans 15 amino acids. Per germline, CDR1 MNHEY and CDR2 SVGAGI. Trimming took 0 bases from V and 4 from J; bases not matched to a gene: 3. The CDR3 loop is CASSYSTGKGNTIYF. CDR3 DNA sequence: TGTGCCAGCAGTTACTCGACAGGGAAGGGAAACACCATATATTTT.

This chain connects TRBV12-5 to TRBJ1-1; 7 bases map to TRBD1. Germline CDR1 and CDR2: LGHNT and FRNRAP. Unmatched junction bases numbered 9, after V lost 4 bases and J lost 1 base. This CDR3 contains 16 residues. The DNA for the CDR3 is TGTGCTAGTGGTTCGCAACCGGGACAGAAGAACACTGAAGCTTTCTTT. This sequence encodes CASGSQPGQKNTEAFF.

The genes are TRBV10-3 and TRBJ2-3; TRBD1 agrees at 8 bases. Trimming took 7 bases from V and 2 from J; bases not matched to a gene: 5. The CDR3 totals 14 residues. CDR1 is ENHRY and CDR2 is SYGVKD in the germline V gene. This CDR3 is CAIKEGQDTDTQYF. The CDR3 DNA reads TGTGCCATCAAGGAGGGACAGGACACAGATACGCAGTATTTT.

This clone was recorded only once. The chain combines TRBV15 with TRBJ1-5; 7 bases match TRBD1. Germline CDR1 and CDR2: LNHNV and YYDKDF (reference sequence). The CDR3 spans 15 residues. Germline trimming cut 5 bases from V and 0 bases from J; bases unmatched to any gene: 4. In DNA, the CDR3 is TGTGCCACCAGCTCCACAGGGGTTAGCAATCAGCCCCAGCATTTT. Amino acid sequence: CATSSTGVSNQPQHF.

V and J are TRBV24-1 and TRBJ2-7, with 7 nucleotides matching TRBD1. The CDR3 spans 12 residues. V shed 5 bases and J 3 bases; nucleotides not matched to a gene: 0. Germline V gene lookup returns CDR1 KGHDR and CDR2 SFDVKD. The CDR3 DNA reads as TGTGCCACCAGTGCAGGGGGCTACGAGCAGTACTTC. This translates into CATSAGGYEQYF.

The rearrangement joins TRBV5-6 to TRBJ1-2; maybe TRBD1 (6 bases). V dropped 0 bases and J dropped 1 base, with 13 bases sitting between them. The CDR3 runs 16 residues. Germline values: CDR1 SGHDT, CDR2 YYEEEE. The CDR3 sequence: CASSLAGGRGNYGYTF. The CDR3 nucleotides are TGTGCCAGCAGCTTGGCCGGGGGGCGGGGTAACTATGGCTACACCTTC.

V and J are TRBV11-3 and TRBJ2-7, with TRBD2 matching 7 bases. Germline CDR1 SGHNT, CDR2 YENEEA. The CDR3 is made up of 13 amino acids. After removal of 3 bases from V and 6 bases from J, the junction contained 5 bases not matched to a gene. CDR3 DNA: TGTGCCAGCAGCTTCGGACGCGGGGGCGAGCAGTACTTC. Its protein product is CASSFGRGGEQYF. Full variable domain (missing parts from reference TRBV11-3 and TRBJ2-7): EAGVVQSPRYKIIEKKQPVAFWCNPISGHNTLYWYLQNLGQGPELLIRYENEEAVDDSQLPKDRFSAERLKGVDSTLKIQPAELGDSAVYLCASSFGRGGEQYFGPGTRLTVT.

The CDR3 region is CASSPSTDTQYF. The CDR3 nucleotides read TGTGCCAGCAGCCCGAGCACAGATACGCAGTATTTT. The rearrangement joins TRBV5-5 to TRBJ2-3; D not resolved. The CDR3 is made up of 12 amino acids. CDR1 SGHKS and CDR2 YYEKEE come from the germline V gene (reference sequence). Deletions cut 4 bases from V and 0 bases from J, with 3 bases between. The full variable domain, in which reference TRBV5-5 and TRBJ2-3 provide the parts outside the CDR3, is DAGVTQSPTHLIKTRGQQVTLRCSPISGHKSVSWYQQVLGQGPQFIFQYYEKEERGRGNFPDRFSARQFPNYSSELNVNALLLGDSALYLCASSPSTDTQYFGPGTRLTVL.

V usage is TRBV29-1 and J usage is TRBJ2-7; perhaps TRBD2 as D (5 bases). The V end was cut by 7 bases, the J end by 3 bases, with 10 bases between. Looked up from germline, CDR1 is SQVTM and CDR2 is ANQGSEA. This CDR3 spans 11 amino acids. Here the CDR3 reads CSAGRGYEQYF. The CDR3 DNA reads as TGCAGCGCCGGTCGGGGCTACGAGCAGTACTTC.

The chain couples TRBV9 to TRBJ2-7, with TRBD2 matching over 7 bases. V lost 0 bases to trimming and J lost 5 bases; unmatched junction nucleotides: 5. The germline V gene has CDR1 SGDLS and CDR2 YYNGEE. This CDR3 comprises 14 residues. CDR3 DNA sequence: TGTGCCAGCAGCGTAGGAGGGAGGGCAAACGAGCAGTACTTC. Translating gives CASSVGGRANEQYF.

The chain employs TRBV6-1 and TRBJ1-4; D unclear. V shed 0 bases and J shed 3 bases, with 5 bases lying between them. CDR1 and CDR2 (germline): MNHNS, SASEGT. This CDR3 contains 14 residues. The chain's CDR3 is CASSEARPNEKLFF. CDR3 DNA: TGTGCCAGCAGTGAAGCCAGGCCTAATGAAAAACTGTTTTTT.

This rearrangement joins TRBV2 to TRBJ1-5, with 7 bases that match TRBD1. Germline trimming cut 7 bases from V and 6 bases from J; bases unmatched to any gene: 9. Germline values: CDR1 SNHLY, CDR2 FYNNEI. The CDR3 consists of 14 residues. The CDR3 protein is CASTGQGGFQPQHF. DNA of the CDR3: TGTGCCAGCACGGGTCAGGGGGGCTTTCAGCCCCAGCATTTT.

Many counts were recorded for this clone. The genes are TRBV7-9 and TRBJ1-4; 8 nucleotides match TRBD1. Germline V CDR1 and CDR2: SEHNR, FQNEAQ (reference sequence). The CDR3 is made up of 15 amino acids. Trimming cost V 3 bases and J 8 bases; bases outside gene matches: 8. CDR3 protein: CASSFGETGVEKLFF. CDR3 DNA: TGTGCCAGCAGCTTCGGTGAGACAGGGGTAGAAAAACTGTTTTTT.

The rearrangement joins TRBV27 to TRBJ2-1; perhaps TRBD2 as D (5 bases). This CDR3 is 12 amino acids long. CDR1 is MNHEY, CDR2 SMNVEV, per germline (reference sequence). V was pared by 4 bases and J by 10 bases, with 11 bases between. The CDR3 bases are TGTGCCAGCAGTTCCGGGGTATACGAGCAGTTCTTC. Protein sequence: CASSSGVYEQFF.